This T cell receptor beta chain came from a study of glioma-infiltrating T cells. V lost 8 bases and J 5 bases, leaving 15 bases between the germline ends. CDR3 size: 13 residues. Germline assignment: CDR1 MNHEY and CDR2 SMNVEV (reference sequence). Using RNA template, CDR3s of TCR alpha and beta were amplified with iRepertoire arm-PCR. MiXCR, run by TCRdb on the multiplex PCR reads, gives a single entry per CDR3 protein. The table includes some 18,000 distinct CDR3 sequences, 58% detected once. The rearrangement links TRBV27 to TRBJ2-5; D is uncertain. The TCR sequence derives from a human donor with low-grade glioma or glioblastoma, undergoing nonglioma brain surgery, or in good health (not recorded which). Sequenced: glioma tissue, nonneoplastic brain tissue, or PBMCs (not recorded which). CDR3: CASRLTARETQYF. DNA for the CDR3: TGTGCCAGCCGGCTGACCGCGAGGGAGACCCAGTACTTC.